This T cell receptor beta chain was recovered during a study of T cell responses to AZD1222 COVID-19 vaccine. Profiled with immunoSEQ multiplex PCR; TCRdb holds only in-frame clones, not every one. The sample has under 150,000 clones; over 75% are singletons. Germline CDR1 and CDR2: LNHNV and YYDKDF (reference sequence). Trimming took off 3 bases at V and 3 bases at J, with 14 bases between the two ends. The CDR3 is 15 residues long. This clone occurred once. Material: peripheral blood, obtained 28 days after the second dose of the MenACWY control vaccine. The rearrangement links TRBV15 to TRBJ1-2, with D hard to call. This TCR derives from an adult who received the MenACWY meningococcal vaccine as a control. The CDR3 DNA reads as TGTGCCACCAGCAGTGGGGATCTGAGGGACTATGGCTACACCTTC. It is translated as CATSSGDLRDYGYTF.